This entry lists 18 T cell receptor beta chains sequenced from one sample in a study of CD8+ T cells in alopecia areata. The treatment was: oral pan-JAK inhibitor, 5-10 mg twice daily. cDNA reverse transcribed from extracted RNA served as the sequencing template. Some clones are missing from TCRdb's copy, which holds only in-frame ones; the method was immunoSEQ multiplex PCR. The data show 87,000 or so clones, just over 70% seen once. Sequenced material: CD8+ T cells sorted from blood, taken at approximately week 42, from a patient treated with tofacitinib. The source of these receptors is a human donor with alopecia areata.

The V and J genes are TRBV4-3 and TRBJ2-4; 10 bases are shared with TRBD1. The CDR3 covers 14 residues. Germline V gene lookup returns CDR1 LGHNA and CDR2 YSLEER. J was trimmed by 5 bases and V by 3 bases; bases with no gene match: 1. For the CDR3, the DNA is TGCGCCAGCAGCCACGGACAGGGGGAAAACATTCAGTACTTC. Residues: CASSHGQGENIQYF.

J is TRBJ1-5 and V is TRBV19; TRBD1 might be the D (5 bases). The CDR3 is 13 residues long. V shed 8 bases and J shed 9 bases, with 17 bases lying between them. Germline V gene data show CDR1 as LNHDA and CDR2 as SQIVND (reference sequence). CDR3 coding DNA: TGTGCCAGTGGGGACGGCCCGAGGAGGCCCCAGCATTTT. Translating gives CASGDGPRRPQHF.

The rearrangement uses TRBV29-1 and TRBJ2-7; 7 bases are shared with TRBD2. The CDR3 sequence is 13 residues long. V was pared by 6 bases and J by 2 bases, with 7 bases of the junction left unmatched. Germline-derived CDR1 and CDR2 are SQVTM and ANQGSEA. CDR3 residues: CSVGEGETYEQYF. The DNA of the CDR3 is TGCAGCGTAGGGGAGGGAGAGACCTACGAGCAGTACTTC.

V and J are TRBV6-5 and TRBJ2-3; 8 bases map to TRBD1. The CDR3 loop spans 14 amino acids. The junction had 6 bases not matched to a gene; V was cut back by 6 bases and J by 4 bases. Germline loops: CDR1 MNHEY, CDR2 SVGAGI. The CDR3 sequence: CASRGQGVPDTQYF. For the CDR3, the DNA is TGTGCCAGCAGAGGACAGGGCGTCCCAGATACGCAGTATTTT.

The chain couples TRBV7-6 to TRBJ1-5, with a tentative D call TRBD1 (6 bases). V was cut by 0 bases and J by 1 base, with 7 bases left in between. The CDR3 contains 15 residues. The germline CDR1 and CDR2 sequences are SGHVS and FNYEAQ. CDR3 DNA: TGTGCCAGCAGCTTAGCCAGGGGAAGCAATCAGCCCCAGCATTTT. Translation gives CASSLARGSNQPQHF. Drawing the rest from reference TRBV7-6 and TRBJ1-5, the complete variable domain is GAGVSQSPRYKVTKRGQDVALRCDPISGHVSLYWYRQALGQGPEFLTYFNYEAQQDKSGLPNDRFSAERPEGSISTLTIQRTEQRDSAMYRCASSLARGSNQPQHFGDGTRLSIL.

CDR3 protein: CASSLLTDNEQFF. The CDR3 DNA sequence: TGTGCCAGCAGCTTACTCACGGACAATGAGCAGTTCTTC. The V call is TRBV7-3, the J call TRBJ2-1; no firm D call. V was trimmed by 2 bases and J by 5 bases, leaving 7 bases between them. Looked up from germline, CDR1 is SGHTA and CDR2 is FQGTGA. This CDR3 contains 13 residues.

The chain joins TRBV7-6 to TRBJ2-1; unclear D gene. Germline CDR1 SGHVS, CDR2 FNYEAQ. Trimming removed 5 bases at V and 10 bases at J, with 9 bases between. The CDR3 contains 11 residues. CDR3 nucleotides: TGTGCCAGCAGCCAAGGTGGGGAGCAGTTCTTC. This codes for CASSQGGEQFF.

The chain recombines TRBV11-3 with TRBJ1-2; 11 bases agree with TRBD1. The CDR3 length is 17 residues. J lost 4 bases, V lost 5 bases, and 12 bases had no gene match. Germline CDR1 reads SGHNT; CDR2 reads YENEEA. CDR3 sequence (DNA): TGTGCCAGCAGCACCCCGGGACAGGGGGTATTAGGCTATGGCTACACCTTC. Protein sequence: CASSTPGQGVLGYGYTF.

This clone has more than one count but fewer than ten. V is TRBV2 and J is TRBJ2-7, with unresolved D. This CDR3 comprises 10 residues. In germline, CDR1 is SNHLY, CDR2 FYNNEI. V was trimmed by 6 bases and J by 3 bases, leaving 3 bases between them. The CDR3 loop reads CASRGYEQYF. CDR3 sequence (DNA): TGTGCCAGCAGGGGCTACGAGCAGTACTTC.

The chain couples TRBV7-9 to TRBJ2-1; 9 nucleotides align to TRBD1. V lost 5 bases to trimming and J lost 2 bases; unmatched junction nucleotides: 4. The CDR3 runs to 15 residues. CDR1 and CDR2 from the germline V gene are SEHNR and FQNEAQ (reference sequence). For the CDR3, the DNA is TGTGCCAGCAGCCGAAGGACAGGGGCCTACAATGAGCAGTTCTTC. This encodes CASSRRTGAYNEQFF.

The chain combines TRBV30 with TRBJ1-6; the D gene is possibly TRBD1 (6 bases). Germline V gives CDR1 GTSNPN, CDR2 SVGIG (reference sequence). V was shortened by 4 bases and J by 10 bases, with 14 bases between the two germline ends. CDR3 length: 13 residues. In nucleotides, the CDR3 is TGTGCCTGGACCCTCAGGGGAGGGTCACCCCTCCACTTT. As protein: CAWTLRGGSPLHF.

The chain combines TRBV25-1 with TRBJ1-4; 10 nucleotides line up with TRBD1. V was pared by 3 bases and J by 3 bases, with 4 bases of the junction left unmatched. Looked up from germline, CDR1 is MGHDK and CDR2 is SYGVNS. The CDR3 is 16 amino acids. CDR3 bases: TGTGCCAGCAGTGATGTGGGGACAGGGGCTAATGAAAAACTGTTTTTT. As protein: CASSDVGTGANEKLFF.

The rearrangement joins TRBV15 to TRBJ2-1, with D possibly being TRBD1 or TRBD2 (5 bases each). Germline CDR1 LNHNV, CDR2 YYDKDF (reference sequence). The CDR3 is made up of 16 amino acids. Trimming shortened V by 1 base and J by 1 base, and 11 bases separated the two germline ends. Here the CDR3 DNA reads TGTGCCACCAGCAGAGGGGACGGGGCTTCCTACAATGAGCAGTTCTTC. Protein sequence: CATSRGDGASYNEQFF.

In its sample, this clone was seen a few times. Other DNA sequences in this specimen translate into the identical CDR3. This chain joins TRBV11-2 and TRBJ1-1; the D is unclear. The V and J ends lost 1 base and 4 bases respectively, with 1 base between them. CDR3 size: 11 residues. Germline V gene data show CDR1 as SGHAT and CDR2 as FQNNGV. This chain's CDR3 is CASSLGTEAFF. CDR3 coding DNA: TGTGCCAGCAGCTTAGGCACTGAAGCTTTCTTT.

With regard to this clone: This specimen includes other DNA sequences encoding the same CDR3. V usage is TRBV29-1 and J usage is TRBJ2-7, with D hard to call. CDR3 length equals 11 residues. From germline, CDR1 is SQVTM and CDR2 ANQGSEA. V was shortened by 5 bases and J by 1 base, with 6 bases between the two germline ends. The CDR3 sequence is CSVRISYEQYF. The DNA for the CDR3 is TGCAGCGTTCGTATTTCCTACGAGCAGTACTTC.

The chain has TRBV30 and TRBJ1-2; D gene uncertain. CDR3 length: 12 residues. Per germline, CDR1 GTSNPN and CDR2 SVGIG (reference sequence). Trimming shortened V by 5 bases and J by 2 bases, and 9 bases separated the two germline ends. The CDR3 protein is CAWDKPNYGYTF. CDR3 DNA: TGTGCCTGGGACAAGCCGAACTATGGCTACACCTTC.

This clone was seen only a few times. The CDR3 reads CASSGHSRTYEQYF. The CDR3 DNA reads as TGTGCCAGCAGTGGGCACAGTCGGACCTACGAGCAGTACTTC. The chain has TRBV25-1 and TRBJ2-7; D not resolved. The CDR3 has 14 residues. The germline V and J ends were trimmed by 4 bases and 2 bases, with 12 bases remaining between them. Germline CDR1 and CDR2: MGHDK and SYGVNS.

This chain links TRBV4-3 with TRBJ1-3; possibly TRBD1 for D (5 bases). This CDR3 spans 15 amino acids. CDR1 is LGHNA, CDR2 YSLEER, per germline. Between the trimmed V and J ends, which lost 0 bases and 4 bases, there was a span of 10 bases. The CDR3 DNA reads TGCGCCAGCAGCCAAGATTCAGGGCTCGGAAACACCATATATTTT. Amino acids: CASSQDSGLGNTIYF.